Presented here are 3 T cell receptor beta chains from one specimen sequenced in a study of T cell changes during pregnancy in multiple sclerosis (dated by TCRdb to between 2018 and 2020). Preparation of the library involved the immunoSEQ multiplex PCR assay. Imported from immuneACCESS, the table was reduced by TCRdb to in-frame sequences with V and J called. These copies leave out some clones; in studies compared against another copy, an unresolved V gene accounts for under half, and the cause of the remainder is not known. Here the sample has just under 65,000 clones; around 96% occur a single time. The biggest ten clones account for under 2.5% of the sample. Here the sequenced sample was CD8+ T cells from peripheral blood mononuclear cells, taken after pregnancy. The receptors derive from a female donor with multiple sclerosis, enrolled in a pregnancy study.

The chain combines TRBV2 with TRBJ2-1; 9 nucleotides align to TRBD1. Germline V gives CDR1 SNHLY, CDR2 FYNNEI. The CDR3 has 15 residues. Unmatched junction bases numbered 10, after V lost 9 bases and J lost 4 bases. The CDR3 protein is CASETGTGTYNEQFF. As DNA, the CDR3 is TGTGCCAGTGAGACCGGGACAGGGACTTACAATGAGCAGTTCTTC.

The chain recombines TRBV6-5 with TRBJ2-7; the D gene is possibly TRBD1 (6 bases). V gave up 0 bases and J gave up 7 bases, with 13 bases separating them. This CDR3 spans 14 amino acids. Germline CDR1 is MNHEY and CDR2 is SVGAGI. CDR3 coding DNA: TGTGCCAGCAGTTACTCGCGCAGGGGTCTGGAGCAGTACTTC. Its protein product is CASSYSRRGLEQYF.

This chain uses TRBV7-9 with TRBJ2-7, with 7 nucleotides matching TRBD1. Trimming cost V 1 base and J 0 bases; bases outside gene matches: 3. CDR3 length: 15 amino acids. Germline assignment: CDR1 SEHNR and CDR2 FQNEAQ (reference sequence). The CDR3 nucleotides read TGTGCCAGCAGCTTAGACGCAGGGGGCTCCTACGAGCAGTACTTC. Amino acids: CASSLDAGGSYEQYF.